The rows below give T cell receptor beta chains drawn from one sample of a study of T-cell reconstitution after alpha-beta-depleted transplantation in children. TCRdb re-analysed the PCR reads in MiXCR, keeping a single row per CDR3 protein. This sample yields 190,000 or so distinct CDR3 sequences, of which approximately 15% are seen a single time; about 12% belongs to the top ten. Source: PBMCs from the stem cell graft donor, taken from the stem cell graft. All receptors derive from a human donor who donated a stem cell graft to a child with acute lymphoblastic leukemia. CDR3s include the opening cysteine and the closing phenylalanine or tryptophan. The D gene is left open where the match is weak. Clone size appears in some rows only: once, few, many, or a class for an expanded clone.

j_gene	v_gene	d_gene	abundance	CDR3nt	CDR3aa
TRBJ1-1	TRBV6-5	.	many	TGTGCCAGCGGATTAGGTGCGACAGCCTACACTGAAGCTTTCTTT	CASGLGATAYTEAFF
TRBJ1-1	TRBV20-1	.	many	TGCAGTGCTAGAGACAAGTCTGAAGCTTTCTTT	CSARDKSEAFF
TRBJ1-6	TRBV12-3/TRBV12-4	.	many	TGTGCCAGCAGTTTAGCAGGGCCTAATTCACCCCTCCACTTT	CASSLAGPNSPLHF
TRBJ2-2	TRBV5-1	TRBD1	many	TGCGCCAGCAGCTCCTTGACAGGGGGAAGTGGGGAGCTGTTTTTT	CASSSLTGGSGELFF
TRBJ2-1	TRBV7-2	.	many	TGTGCCAGCAGCTTAACCAGGGGCCATGAGCAGTTCTTC	CASSLTRGHEQFF
TRBJ2-1	TRBV4-1	TRBD2	many	TGCGCCAGCAGCCAAGTCCCCACGGGAGGCCTACACAATGAGCAGTTCTTC	CASSQVPTGGLHNEQFF
TRBJ2-7	TRBV10-3	.	many	TGTGCCATCAGTCGCGGTAGCTCCTACGAGCAGTACTTC	CAISRGSSYEQYF
TRBJ1-2	TRBV5-1	.	many	TGCGCCAGCCGGGCGGTTGGGAAGTATGGCTACACCTTC	CASRAVGKYGYTF
TRBJ2-1	TRBV12-3/TRBV12-4	TRBD2	many	TGTGCCAGCACCCGAGCGGGAGGGGTTTACAATGAGCAGTTCTTC	CASTRAGGVYNEQFF
TRBJ1-1	TRBV20-1	.	few	TGCAGTGCTAGTCAGGGGATGAACACTGAAGCTTTCTTT	CSASQGMNTEAFF
TRBJ1-3	TRBV12-3/TRBV12-4	.	.	TGTGCCAGCAGCTTTCCCCAGGGATTTGGAAACACCATATATTTT	CASSFPQGFGNTIYF
TRBJ2-7	TRBV12-3/TRBV12-4	TRBD1	many	TGTGCCAGCAGTTTAAGGGGACAGGGGGCCTACGAGCAGTACTTC	CASSLRGQGAYEQYF
TRBJ2-1	TRBV12-3/TRBV12-4	TRBD2	many	TGTGCCAGCAGGCCTCTAGCGGGAGGGGTCGGTGAGCAGTTCTTC	CASRPLAGGVGEQFF
TRBJ2-2	TRBV12-3/TRBV12-4	.	many	TGTGCCAGCAGTTTCCCCATGGGAAAAACCGGGGAGCTGTTTTTT	CASSFPMGKTGELFF
TRBJ1-1	TRBV20-1	TRBD1	many	TGCAGTGCTAGACGCCGGGACAGGGATGCTGAAGCTTTCTTT	CSARRRDRDAEAFF
TRBJ2-7	TRBV29-1	.	.	TGCAGCGTGCGGGCCTTCAACGAGCAGTACTTC	CSVRAFNEQYF
TRBJ2-7	TRBV29-1	.	few	TGCAGCGTCACAGGGACTTCCCTCTACGAGCAGTACTTC	CSVTGTSLYEQYF
TRBJ2-1	TRBV20-1	.	.	TGCTGTGCTAGCTGTATCGCGGGAAGGTCCTACAATGAGCAGTTCTTC	CCASCIAGRSYNEQFF
TRBJ2-7	TRBV13	.	many	TGTGCCAGCAGTTCGGGCGGTATCTCCTACGAGCAGTACTTC	CASSSGGISYEQYF
TRBJ1-2	TRBV27	TRBD1	.	TGTGCCAGCAGTCCCTGGACAGGGGCGGCTAACTATGGCTACACCTTC	CASSPWTGAANYGYTF
TRBJ2-1	TRBV5-1	TRBD1	many	TGCGCCAGCAGCCCGCCGGACAGGGGGTATAATGAGCAGTTCTTC	CASSPPDRGYNEQFF
TRBJ2-1	TRBV5-1	TRBD2	many	TGCGCCAGCAGCTTTAGAGCGGGGAGAGTGGAGCAGTTCTTC	CASSFRAGRVEQFF
TRBJ2-2	TRBV12-3/TRBV12-4	.	.	TGTGCCAGCAGTTTAGTAAAGTACGGGGAGCTGTTTTTT	CASSLVKYGELFF
TRBJ2-5	TRBV12-3/TRBV12-4	.	.	TGTGCCAGCAGTTTAAGGGCTAGCGCCCAAGAGACCCAGTACTTC	CASSLRASAQETQYF
TRBJ1-3	TRBV20-1	.	many	TGCAGTGCTGGAGGACAGGGAAACACCATATATTTT	CSAGGQGNTIYF
TRBJ2-7	TRBV5-1	.	.	TGCGCCAGCAGCTTGGAGTCAGGGATATCAGAGCAGTACTTC	CASSLESGISEQYF
TRBJ1-3	TRBV7-8	.	many	TGTGCCAGCAGCTCCCTGGGGGGTACAGACACCATATATTTT	CASSSLGGTDTIYF
TRBJ1-1	TRBV6-5	.	few	TGTGCCACCTCGGGGAACACTGAAGCTTTCTTT	CATSGNTEAFF
TRBJ2-3	TRBV11-2	TRBD2	many	TGTGCCAGCAGCTTAGCTAGCGGGCCGAGCACAGATACGCAGTATTTT	CASSLASGPSTDTQYF
TRBJ2-1	TRBV7-2	.	many	TGTGCCAGCAGCTTATTTTCTAGGAATGGCGGTGAGCAGTTCTTC	CASSLFSRNGGEQFF
TRBJ2-3	TRBV7-2	.	many	TGTGCCAGCAGCACACTAGTCTCCACAGATACGCAGTATTTT	CASSTLVSTDTQYF
TRBJ2-7	TRBV7-2	TRBD2	.	TGTGCCAGCAGTACCTCCCCTATGAGCGGGACGTACTTC	CASSTSPMSGTYF
TRBJ2-1	TRBV7-8	TRBD2	.	TGTGCCAGCAGCTTAGTCTCTAGCGGGATCGGCCATGAGCAGTTCTTC	CASSLVSSGIGHEQFF
TRBJ2-1	TRBV7-7	TRBD1	many	TGTGCTAGCAGCCTAGACAGGGAACTCAATGAGCAGTTCTTC	CASSLDRELNEQFF
TRBJ1-3	TRBV12-3/TRBV12-4	.	many	TGTGCCAGCAGTCGACACCTGGGAGGGGACGGAAACACCATATATTTT	CASSRHLGGDGNTIYF
TRBJ2-7	TRBV4-1	.	.	TGCGCCAGCAGCCAACTGGGACTCCTCCCCTACGAGCAGTACTTC	CASSQLGLLPYEQYF
TRBJ1-5	TRBV12-3/TRBV12-4	.	many	TGTGCCAGCACTACCGGGGGTCAGCCCCAGCATTTT	CASTTGGQPQHF
TRBJ2-1	TRBV20-1	.	many	TGCAGTGCTAGAGAGGCGAGATTGTACAATGAGCAGTTCTTC	CSAREARLYNEQFF
TRBJ2-7	TRBV7-9	TRBD1	many	TGTGCCAGCAGCACTAGGGACAGGGGAATTTCCTACGAGCAGTACTTC	CASSTRDRGISYEQYF
TRBJ2-3	TRBV12-3/TRBV12-4	TRBD2	many	TGTGCCAGCAGTTTTTACGGGAGGGTCGCAGATACGCAGTATTTT	CASSFYGRVADTQYF
TRBJ2-2	TRBV20-1	.	many	TGCAGTGCTAGGGACCCATTCAGGGGTACCGGGGAGCTGTTTTTT	CSARDPFRGTGELFF
TRBJ2-1	TRBV7-9	TRBD2	many	TGTGCCAGCAGCTCGCCCGGGGCGGGAGGATACAATGAGCAGTTCTTC	CASSSPGAGGYNEQFF